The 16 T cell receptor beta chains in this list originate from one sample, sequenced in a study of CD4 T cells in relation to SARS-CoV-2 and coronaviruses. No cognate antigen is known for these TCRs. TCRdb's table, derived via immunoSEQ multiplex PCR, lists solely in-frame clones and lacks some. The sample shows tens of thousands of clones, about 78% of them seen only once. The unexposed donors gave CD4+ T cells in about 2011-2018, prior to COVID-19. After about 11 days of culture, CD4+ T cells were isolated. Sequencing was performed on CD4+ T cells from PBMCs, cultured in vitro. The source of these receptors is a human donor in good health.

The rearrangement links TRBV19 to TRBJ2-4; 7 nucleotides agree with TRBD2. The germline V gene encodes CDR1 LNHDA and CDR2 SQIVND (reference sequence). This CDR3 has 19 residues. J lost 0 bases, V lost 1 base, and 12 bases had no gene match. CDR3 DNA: TGTGCCAGTAGTATAGTCCCAGCGGGGACTCCTCTAGCCAAAAACATTCAGTACTTC. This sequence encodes CASSIVPAGTPLAKNIQYF.

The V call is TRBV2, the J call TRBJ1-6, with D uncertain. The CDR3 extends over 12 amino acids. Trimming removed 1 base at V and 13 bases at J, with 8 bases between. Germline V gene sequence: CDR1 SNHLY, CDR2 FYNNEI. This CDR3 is CASSEELGPLHF. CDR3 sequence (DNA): TGTGCCAGCAGTGAAGAGTTAGGCCCCCTCCACTTT.

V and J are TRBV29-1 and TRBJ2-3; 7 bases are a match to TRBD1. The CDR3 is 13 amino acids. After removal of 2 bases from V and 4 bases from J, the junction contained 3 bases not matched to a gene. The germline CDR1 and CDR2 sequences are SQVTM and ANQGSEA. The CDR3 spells CSVEPQGADTQYF. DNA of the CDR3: TGCAGCGTTGAACCCCAGGGGGCAGATACGCAGTATTTT.

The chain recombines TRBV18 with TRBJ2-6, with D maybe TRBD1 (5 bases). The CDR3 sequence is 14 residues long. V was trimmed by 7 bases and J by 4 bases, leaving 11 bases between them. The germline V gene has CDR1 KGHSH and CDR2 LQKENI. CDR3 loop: CASYEGAGANVLTF. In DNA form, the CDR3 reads TGTGCCAGCTATGAAGGGGCCGGGGCCAACGTCCTGACTTTC.

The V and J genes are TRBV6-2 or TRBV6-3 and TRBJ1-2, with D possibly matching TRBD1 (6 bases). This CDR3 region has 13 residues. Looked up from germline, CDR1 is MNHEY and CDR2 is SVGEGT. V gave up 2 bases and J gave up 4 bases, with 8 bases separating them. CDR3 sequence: CASSYGGAYGYTF. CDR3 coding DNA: TGTGCCAGCAGTTACGGGGGCGCCTATGGCTACACCTTC.

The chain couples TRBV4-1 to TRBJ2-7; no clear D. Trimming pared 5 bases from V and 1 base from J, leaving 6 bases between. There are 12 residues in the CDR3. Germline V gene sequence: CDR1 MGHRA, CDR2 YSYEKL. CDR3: CASSSVSYEQYF. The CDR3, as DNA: TGCGCCAGCAGCTCTGTTTCCTACGAGCAGTACTTC.

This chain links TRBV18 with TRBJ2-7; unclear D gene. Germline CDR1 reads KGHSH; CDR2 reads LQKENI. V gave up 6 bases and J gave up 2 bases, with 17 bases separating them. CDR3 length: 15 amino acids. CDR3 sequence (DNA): TGTGCCAGCTCCCGTCAGCCGGGCGAAGCCTACGAGCAGTACTTC. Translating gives CASSRQPGEAYEQYF.

CDR3 region: CASSRQGGQETQYF. Written as DNA, the CDR3 is TGTGCCAGCAGTAGACAGGGTGGCCAAGAGACCCAGTACTTC. The chain has TRBV11-2 and TRBJ2-5; 7 nucleotides align to TRBD1. The J segment lost 1 base and the V segment lost 6 bases, leaving 5 bases of the junction unmatched. CDR1 and CDR2 (germline): SGHAT, FQNNGV. The CDR3 is 14 residues long.

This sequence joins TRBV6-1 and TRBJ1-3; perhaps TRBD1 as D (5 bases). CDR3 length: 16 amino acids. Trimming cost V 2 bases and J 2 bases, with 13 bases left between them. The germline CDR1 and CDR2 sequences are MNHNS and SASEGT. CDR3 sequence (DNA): TGTGCCAGCAGTGAAAGTTGGAGGGACCCTGGAAACACCATATATTTT. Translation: CASSESWRDPGNTIYF.

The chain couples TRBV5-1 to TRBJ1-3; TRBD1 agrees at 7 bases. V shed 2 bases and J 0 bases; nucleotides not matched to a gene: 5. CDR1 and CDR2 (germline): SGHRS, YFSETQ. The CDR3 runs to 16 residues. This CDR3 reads CASSFDRDRSGNTIYF. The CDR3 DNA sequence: TGCGCCAGCAGCTTTGACAGGGACCGCTCTGGAAACACCATATATTTT.

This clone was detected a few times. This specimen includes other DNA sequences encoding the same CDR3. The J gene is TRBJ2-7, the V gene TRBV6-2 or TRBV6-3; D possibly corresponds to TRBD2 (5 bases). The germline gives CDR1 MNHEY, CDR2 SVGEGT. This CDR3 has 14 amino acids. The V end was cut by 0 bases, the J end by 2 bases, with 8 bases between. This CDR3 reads CASSYSLGPYEQYF. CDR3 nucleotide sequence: TGTGCCAGCAGTTACTCACTAGGCCCCTACGAGCAGTACTTC.

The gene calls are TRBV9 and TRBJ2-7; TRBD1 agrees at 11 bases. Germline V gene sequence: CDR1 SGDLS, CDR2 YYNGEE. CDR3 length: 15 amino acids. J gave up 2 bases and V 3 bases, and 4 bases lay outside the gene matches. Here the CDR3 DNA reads TGTGCCAGCAGCGCGGGACAGGGGGTCCCCTACGAGCAGTACTTC. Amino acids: CASSAGQGVPYEQYF. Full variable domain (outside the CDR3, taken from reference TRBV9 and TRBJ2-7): DSGVTQTPKHLITATGQRVTLRCSPRSGDLSVYWYQQSLDQGLQFLIQYYNGEERAKGNILERFSAQQFPDLHSELNLSSLELGDSALYFCASSAGQGVPYEQYFGPGTRLTVT.

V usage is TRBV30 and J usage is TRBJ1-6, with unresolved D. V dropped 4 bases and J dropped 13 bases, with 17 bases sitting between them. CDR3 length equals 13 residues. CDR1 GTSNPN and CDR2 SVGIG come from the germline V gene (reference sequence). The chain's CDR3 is CAWTGPGVGPLHF. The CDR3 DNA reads TGTGCCTGGACCGGTCCGGGCGTGGGTCCCCTCCACTTT.

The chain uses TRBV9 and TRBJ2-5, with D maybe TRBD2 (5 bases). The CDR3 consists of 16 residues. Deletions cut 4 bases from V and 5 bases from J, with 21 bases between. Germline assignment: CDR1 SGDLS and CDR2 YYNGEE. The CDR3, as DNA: TGTGCCAGCAGCCCCAGCGGTTGGGGTGGTGGCGAGACCCAGTACTTC. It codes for CASSPSGWGGGETQYF.

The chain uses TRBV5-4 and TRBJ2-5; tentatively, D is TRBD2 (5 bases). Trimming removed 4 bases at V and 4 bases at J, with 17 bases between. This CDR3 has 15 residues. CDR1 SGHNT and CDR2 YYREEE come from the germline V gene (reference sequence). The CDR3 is CASSPRPDFGETQYF. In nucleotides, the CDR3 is TGTGCCAGCAGCCCCAGGCCGGACTTCGGAGAGACCCAGTACTTC.

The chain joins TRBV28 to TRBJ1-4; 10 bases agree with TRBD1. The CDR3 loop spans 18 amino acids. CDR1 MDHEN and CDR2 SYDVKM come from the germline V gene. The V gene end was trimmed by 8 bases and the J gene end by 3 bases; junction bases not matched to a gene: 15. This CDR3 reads CASRRDRGPYGANEKLFF. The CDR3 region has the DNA TGTGCCAGCCGCCGGGACAGGGGTCCTTACGGGGCTAATGAAAAACTGTTTTTT.